The 18 T cell receptor beta chains presented below share a single source sample, sequenced in a study of graft-versus-host responses after intestinal transplantation. The table came from immunoSEQ multiplex PCR; TCRdb's copy has only in-frame clones and leaves some out. The sample yields about 23,000 clones, 85% to 95% seen once. Material: PBMCs, obtained approximately 38 days after intestinal transplant. Source of these receptors: a human patient who received an intestinal transplant, so some T cells may come from the graft donor.

The rearrangement links TRBV7-9 to TRBJ2-1, with TRBD1 identical over 10 bases. V was clipped by 5 bases and J by 10 bases; unmatched bases: 8. Germline CDR1 SEHNR, CDR2 FQNEAQ (reference sequence). CDR3 size: 14 residues. The CDR3 region has the DNA TGTGCCAGCAGCCCTCGGACAGGGGGAAGAGAGCAGTTCTTC. Its translation: CASSPRTGGREQFF. Filled out from reference TRBV7-9 and TRBJ2-1, the complete variable domain reads DTGVSQNPRHKITKRGQNVTFRCDPISEHNRLYWYRQTLGQGPEFLTYFQNEAQLEKSRLLSDRFSAERPKGSFSTLEIQRTEQGDSAMYLCASSPRTGGREQFFGPGTRLTVL.

The chain has TRBV9 and TRBJ2-1; D is unresolved. The CDR3 has 14 amino acids. The V and J ends lost 2 bases and 2 bases respectively, with 8 bases between them. Germline V CDR1 and CDR2: SGDLS, YYNGEE. The CDR3 here is CASSVGWAYNEQFF. As DNA, the CDR3 is TGTGCCAGCAGCGTGGGGTGGGCCTACAATGAGCAGTTCTTC.

This rearrangement joins TRBV28 to TRBJ1-1; D remains unclear. The V and J ends lost 8 bases and 8 bases respectively, with 15 bases between them. Looked up from germline, CDR1 is MDHEN and CDR2 is SYDVKM. The CDR3 contains 12 residues. The CDR3 coding sequence is TGTGCCAGCTATATAGGGTCTGGGGAAGCTTTCTTT. Translating gives CASYIGSGEAFF.

The V and J genes are TRBV4-3 and TRBJ2-3, with 13 bases identical to TRBD2. CDR3 length equals 17 residues. Per germline, CDR1 LGHNA and CDR2 YSLEER. The V gene end was trimmed by 0 bases and the J gene end by 3 bases; junction bases not matched to a gene: 3. CDR3 amino acids: CASSQDRTSGSTDTQYF. The CDR3 coding sequence is TGCGCCAGCAGCCAAGATAGGACTAGCGGGAGTACAGATACGCAGTATTTT.

V and J are TRBV7-3 and TRBJ2-3; 14 bases fit TRBD2. CDR1 is SGHTA, CDR2 FQGTGA, per germline. The V gene end was trimmed by 5 bases and the J gene end by 6 bases; junction bases not matched to a gene: 4. The CDR3 sequence is 15 residues long. The CDR3 loop reads CASSRGTSGSDTQYF. Here the CDR3 DNA reads TGTGCCAGCAGCAGAGGGACTAGCGGGAGTGATACGCAGTATTTT. The full variable domain, rest sourced from reference TRBV7-3 and TRBJ2-3, is GAGVSQTPSNKVTEKGKYVELRCDPISGHTALYWYRQSLGQGPEFLIYFQGTGAADDSGLPNDRFFAVRPEGSVSTLKIQRTERGDSAVYLCASSRGTSGSDTQYFGPGTRLTVL.

This clone appeared a few times. The chain employs TRBV21-1 and TRBJ2-7; TRBD2, as called in the table, went unchecked against the DNA. TRBV21-1 is a listed pseudogene. This CDR3 is 14 amino acids long. CDR3 sequence reads: CASSKVHSSYEQYF. Here the CDR3 DNA reads TGTGCCAGCAGCAAAGTGCACTCCTCCTACGAGCAGTACTTC.

The rearrangement links TRBV4-2 to TRBJ1-3; unclear D gene. This CDR3 has 17 amino acids. Trimming removed 0 bases from V and 0 bases from J, with 12 bases in between. Per the germline V gene, CDR1 is LGHNA and CDR2 is YNFKEQ. CDR3 nucleotide sequence: TGTGCCAGCAGCCAAGATCCAACGGAGGTCTCTGGAAACACCATATATTTT. It encodes CASSQDPTEVSGNTIYF.

This sequence joins TRBV7-3 and TRBJ2-1; tentative D call: TRBD2 (6 bases). V was shortened by 1 base and J by 9 bases, with 19 bases between the two germline ends. The CDR3 consists of 16 residues. CDR1 is SGHTA and CDR2 is FQGTGA in the germline V gene. The CDR3 DNA reads TGTGCCAGCAGCTTAAATGGGTATTGGGGAGGTTGTGAGCAGTTCTTC. Its protein is CASSLNGYWGGCEQFF.

This chain connects TRBV27 to TRBJ2-6; D call uncertain. This CDR3 has 10 residues. Germline lookup yields CDR1 MNHEY and CDR2 SMNVEV (reference sequence). V dropped 9 bases and J dropped 3 bases, with 0 bases sitting between them. The CDR3: CASGANVLTF. CDR3 DNA sequence: TGTGCCAGTGGGGCCAACGTCCTGACTTTC.

V is TRBV25-1 and J is TRBJ2-7; 7 bases agree with TRBD1. V lost 8 bases, J lost 12 bases, and 10 bases stayed unmatched. The CDR3 has 11 amino acids. CDR1 is MGHDK and CDR2 is SYGVNS in the germline V gene. The CDR3 sequence: CASPRTGGGYF. CDR3 nucleotide sequence: TGTGCCAGCCCCCGGACAGGCGGAGGGTACTTC.

DNA of the CDR3: TGTGCCAGCAGTTTAGAACCTAGCGGGAAGAACGAGCAGTACTTC. Residues: CASSLEPSGKNEQYF. The chain combines TRBV27 with TRBJ2-7; 9 bases fit TRBD2. Germline values: CDR1 MNHEY, CDR2 SMNVEV (reference sequence). The CDR3 has 15 residues. The V gene end was trimmed by 2 bases and the J gene end by 5 bases; junction bases not matched to a gene: 7.

This clone appeared a few times. The V and J genes are TRBV7-7 and TRBJ2-4, with D possibly being TRBD1 (6 bases). Germline V gene sequence: CDR1 SSHAT, CDR2 FNYEAQ (reference sequence). This CDR3 spans 11 amino acids. The CDR3 sequence is CATAVPGVQYF. The CDR3 DNA reads TGTGCTACCGCGGTCCCAGGGGTGCAGTACTTC. The whole variable domain, remainder taken from reference TRBV7-7 and TRBJ2-4, is GAGVSQSPRYKVTKRGQDVTLRCDPISSHATLYWYQQALGQGPEFLTYFNYEAQPDKSGLPSDRFSAERPEGSISTLTIQRTEQRDSAMYRCATAVPGVQYFGAGTRLSVL.

The chain employs TRBV19 and TRBJ1-2, with unresolved D. CDR1 and CDR2 (germline): LNHDA, SQIVND (reference sequence). V lost 4 bases to trimming and J lost 6 bases, with 30 bases between them. The CDR3 is 19 amino acids. The CDR3 loop is CASSSWGVVKAFAVDGYTF. The CDR3 DNA is TGTGCCAGTAGTAGTTGGGGAGTGGTAAAAGCCTTCGCGGTTGATGGCTACACCTTC. Drawing the rest from reference TRBV19 and TRBJ1-2, the complete variable domain is DGGITQSPKYLFRKEGQNVTLSCEQNLNHDAMYWYRQDPGQGLRLIYYSQIVNDFQKGDIAEGYSVSREKKESFPLTVTSAQKNPTAFYLCASSSWGVVKAFAVDGYTFGSGTRLTVV.

The rearrangement links TRBV4-3 to TRBJ2-5; 9 bases match TRBD2. The V segment lost 1 base and the J segment 1 base; nucleotides outside the gene matches: 10. The germline V gene has CDR1 LGHNA and CDR2 YSLEER. CDR3 length: 18 residues. The CDR3 spells CASSQVGRFSGSQETQYF. The DNA of the CDR3 is TGCGCCAGCAGCCAAGTGGGTAGATTTAGCGGGAGCCAAGAGACCCAGTACTTC.

V is TRBV6-4 and J is TRBJ2-3, with a weak D call TRBD2 (6 bases). CDR3 length: 16 residues. The germline V and J ends were trimmed by 0 bases and 0 bases, with 10 bases remaining between them. Germline lookup yields CDR1 MRHNA and CDR2 SNTAGT. CDR3 residues: CASSDSAGSSTDTQYF. The CDR3 DNA reads as TGTGCCAGCAGTGACTCGGCGGGATCTAGCACAGATACGCAGTATTTT.

The rearrangement links TRBV28 to TRBJ2-7; tentatively, D is TRBD2 (5 bases). Germline CDR1 is MDHEN and CDR2 is SYDVKM. Deletions cut 5 bases from V and 4 bases from J, with 6 bases between. This CDR3 has 11 residues. CDR3 loop: CASSAGYEQYF. The CDR3 DNA is TGTGCCAGCAGTGCGGGTTACGAGCAGTACTTC.

This clone has just one count. The chain uses TRBV19 and TRBJ1-1, with D maybe TRBD1 (5 bases). Trimming removed 4 bases from V and 6 bases from J, with 12 bases in between. Germline assignment: CDR1 LNHDA and CDR2 SQIVND (reference sequence). This CDR3 contains 13 residues. The CDR3 region has the DNA TGTGCCAGTAGTACGGGGGGAGCTTCTGAAGCTTTCTTT. Translating gives CASSTGGASEAFF.

This clone has more than one count but fewer than ten. The gene calls are TRBV20-1 and TRBJ1-1; D remains ambiguous. The CDR3 is made up of 11 amino acids. The V end was cut by 1 base, the J end by 1 base, with 1 base between. Germline V gives CDR1 DFQATT, CDR2 SNEGSKA (reference sequence). The CDR3 coding sequence is TGCAGTGCTAGAGGGAACACTGAAGCTTTCTTT. Translated, it gives CSARGNTEAFF.